The rows below give T cell receptor beta chains drawn from one sample of a study of OX40 agonist ivuxolimab in advanced cancers. Using immunoSEQ multiplex PCR, the repertoire was profiled, and TCRdb retains in-frame clones only, with some absent. The sample has under 80,000 clones; approximately 89% are singletons. The source was CD4+ or CD8+ T cells sorted from blood, collected in a trial of the OX40 agonist ivuxolimab. These receptor sequences come from an adult with an advanced solid tumor such as melanoma, head and neck, liver or kidney cancer. CDR3s include the opening cysteine and the closing phenylalanine or tryptophan. Each record gives: clone size, J gene, D gene, V gene, CDR3 DNA, CDR3 protein. The D gene is left open where the match is weak. Clone size, where shown, is once, few, many, or a class for clones that have expanded.

abundance: once
j_gene: TRBJ1-6
d_gene: -
v_gene: TRBV11-2
CDR3nt: TGTGCCAGCAGCAGTACAGGGTTATCTTCACCCCTCCACTTT
CDR3aa: CASSSTGLSSPLHF

abundance: -
j_gene: TRBJ2-1
d_gene: TRBD2
v_gene: TRBV9
CDR3nt: TGTGCCAGCAGCGTAGCTGGGGGGGGAGCGGGAGGGAACAATGAGCAGTTCTTC
CDR3aa: CASSVAGGGAGGNNEQFF

abundance: once
j_gene: TRBJ2-2
d_gene: -
v_gene: TRBV10-3
CDR3nt: TGTGCCATCAGTTTAGCAGGGCAGGGCTCCGGGGAGCTGTTTTTT
CDR3aa: CAISLAGQGSGELFF

abundance: -
j_gene: TRBJ1-1
d_gene: TRBD1
v_gene: TRBV11-2
CDR3nt: TGTGCCAGCAGCTTTGACAGGGATTTAAGCACTGAAGCTTTCTTT
CDR3aa: CASSFDRDLSTEAFF

abundance: -
j_gene: TRBJ2-5
d_gene: -
v_gene: TRBV28
CDR3nt: TGTGCCAGCAGTTATGGGCCTCTCCTGAAAGAGACCCAGTACTTC
CDR3aa: CASSYGPLLKETQYF

abundance: -
j_gene: TRBJ1-5
d_gene: -
v_gene: TRBV27
CDR3nt: TGTGCCAGCAGTTTATCCGGCGACAGACCCAATCAGCCCCAGCATTTT
CDR3aa: CASSLSGDRPNQPQHF

abundance: -
j_gene: TRBJ2-5
d_gene: -
v_gene: TRBV11-2
CDR3nt: TGTGCCAGCAGCTTAGGGCAGTTGGAGACCCAGTACTTC
CDR3aa: CASSLGQLETQYF

abundance: -
j_gene: TRBJ2-7
d_gene: -
v_gene: TRBV7-2
CDR3nt: TGTGCCAGCAGCGTGACAGACAGCGAGCAGTACTTC
CDR3aa: CASSVTDSEQYF

abundance: -
j_gene: TRBJ2-1
d_gene: -
v_gene: TRBV6-5
CDR3nt: TGTGCCAGCCGGCGCGGGGACGAAGAGCAGTTCTTC
CDR3aa: CASRRGDEEQFF

abundance: -
j_gene: TRBJ1-1
d_gene: -
v_gene: TRBV5-6
CDR3nt: TGTGCCAGCAGCTTAGGGTTTAACACTGAAGCTTTCTTT
CDR3aa: CASSLGFNTEAFF

abundance: -
j_gene: TRBJ2-7
d_gene: -
v_gene: TRBV4-3
CDR3nt: TGCGCCAGCAGCCAAGAACAGGAAGCCGAGCAGTACTTC
CDR3aa: CASSQEQEAEQYF

abundance: -
j_gene: TRBJ1-6
d_gene: TRBD1
v_gene: TRBV5-6
CDR3nt: TGTGCCAGCAGCTCCGACAGGGAGTCCTATAATTCACCCCTCCACTTT
CDR3aa: CASSSDRESYNSPLHF

abundance: -
j_gene: TRBJ1-1
d_gene: -
v_gene: TRBV6-1
CDR3nt: TGTGCCAGCAGGGCGAGCCTGAACACTGAAGCTTTCTTT
CDR3aa: CASRASLNTEAFF

abundance: few
j_gene: TRBJ2-2
d_gene: -
v_gene: TRBV4-3
CDR3nt: TGCGCCAGCAGCCAAGAAAACAGGGCTTCCCGGGAGCTGTTTTTT
CDR3aa: CASSQENRASRELFF

abundance: few
j_gene: TRBJ1-3
d_gene: -
v_gene: TRBV15
CDR3nt: TGTGCCACCAGCAGAGATGGGCCCCAAGGCTCTGGAAACACCATATATTTT
CDR3aa: CATSRDGPQGSGNTIYF

abundance: -
j_gene: TRBJ2-1
d_gene: -
v_gene: TRBV14
CDR3nt: TGTGCCAGCAGCCGGGACTATTGGAGGGGGAATGAGCAGTTCTTC
CDR3aa: CASSRDYWRGNEQFF

abundance: -
j_gene: TRBJ2-7
d_gene: -
v_gene: TRBV18
CDR3nt: TGTGCCAGCTCGGACATTGGGGGGACCGAGCAGTACTTC
CDR3aa: CASSDIGGTEQYF

abundance: -
j_gene: TRBJ1-2
d_gene: -
v_gene: TRBV28
CDR3nt: TGTGCCAGCAGCTGGAGCAGGGAAGTAGGAGGCTACACCTTC
CDR3aa: CASSWSREVGGYTF

abundance: -
j_gene: TRBJ2-7
d_gene: -
v_gene: TRBV5-8
CDR3nt: TGTGCCAGCAGCCTCGGAAGGGCCTACGAGCAGTACTTC
CDR3aa: CASSLGRAYEQYF

abundance: -
j_gene: TRBJ1-2
d_gene: -
v_gene: TRBV28
CDR3nt: TGTGCCAGCAGTTTAACAGCTTTCTATGGCTACACCTTC
CDR3aa: CASSLTAFYGYTF

abundance: few
j_gene: TRBJ2-7
d_gene: -
v_gene: TRBV30
CDR3nt: TGTGCGGACCCGGGATCCCCCCCGCGCGAGCAGTACTTC
CDR3aa: CADPGSPPREQYF

abundance: -
j_gene: TRBJ1-1
d_gene: -
v_gene: TRBV28
CDR3nt: TGTGCCAGCAGCCCCCCCCAGGGCGTAGGCACTGAAGCTTTCTTT
CDR3aa: CASSPPQGVGTEAFF

abundance: -
j_gene: TRBJ2-2
d_gene: TRBD1
v_gene: TRBV4-2
CDR3nt: TGTGCCAGCAGCCAGGGGGACAGGGGAAACACCGGGGAGCTGTTTTTT
CDR3aa: CASSQGDRGNTGELFF

abundance: -
j_gene: TRBJ1-5
d_gene: TRBD1
v_gene: TRBV16
CDR3nt: TGTGCCAGCAGCCAAACAGGGGGGCAGGAGCCCCAGCATTTT
CDR3aa: CASSQTGGQEPQHF

abundance: -
j_gene: TRBJ2-6
d_gene: -
v_gene: TRBV18
CDR3nt: TGTGCCAGCTCACCACGGACTGGGAACTCTGGGGCCAACGTCCTGACTTTC
CDR3aa: CASSPRTGNSGANVLTF

abundance: -
j_gene: TRBJ1-2
d_gene: -
v_gene: TRBV7-8
CDR3nt: TGTGCCAGCAGCCCGGGACACATTAACTATGGCTACACCTTC
CDR3aa: CASSPGHINYGYTF

abundance: -
j_gene: TRBJ1-3
d_gene: -
v_gene: TRBV6-1
CDR3nt: TGTGCCCTAGCTCCAGGGATTTCCTCTGGAAACACCATATATTTT
CDR3aa: CALAPGISSGNTIYF

abundance: -
j_gene: TRBJ2-5
d_gene: -
v_gene: TRBV5-4
CDR3nt: TGTGCCAGCAGCGCTGGGACGGGTCAAGAGACCCAGTACTTC
CDR3aa: CASSAGTGQETQYF

abundance: few
j_gene: TRBJ1-4
d_gene: TRBD1
v_gene: TRBV28
CDR3nt: TGTGCCAGCAGCCTTGACAGGGTTAATGAAAAACTGTTTTTT
CDR3aa: CASSLDRVNEKLFF

abundance: -
j_gene: TRBJ1-5
d_gene: -
v_gene: TRBV19
CDR3nt: TGTGCCAGTAGTACATTCGGGGATCAGCCCCAGCATTTT
CDR3aa: CASSTFGDQPQHF

abundance: -
j_gene: TRBJ2-7
d_gene: TRBD1
v_gene: TRBV29-1
CDR3nt: TGCAGCGTTGTGGACCCTGACAGGGTCTACGAGCAGTACTTC
CDR3aa: CSVVDPDRVYEQYF

abundance: -
j_gene: TRBJ1-5
d_gene: -
v_gene: TRBV5-4
CDR3nt: TGTGCCAGCATAGTCCTCCAAAAGCCCCAGCATTTT
CDR3aa: CASIVLQKPQHF

abundance: -
j_gene: TRBJ2-1
d_gene: TRBD2
v_gene: TRBV10-3
CDR3nt: TGTGCCATCAGCGAACTAGCGGGAGGAGAGAATGAGCAGTTCTTC
CDR3aa: CAISELAGGENEQFF

abundance: -
j_gene: TRBJ2-3
d_gene: -
v_gene: TRBV25-1
CDR3nt: TGTGCCAGCCTTTCCTGGACAGCGAGCACAGATACGCAGTATTTT
CDR3aa: CASLSWTASTDTQYF

abundance: -
j_gene: TRBJ2-5
d_gene: TRBD1
v_gene: TRBV28
CDR3nt: TGTGCCAGCAGTTTAAAAGGACAGGGAATGGAGACCCAGTACTTC
CDR3aa: CASSLKGQGMETQYF

abundance: once
j_gene: TRBJ2-1
d_gene: TRBD1
v_gene: TRBV28
CDR3nt: TGTGCCAGCAGTTTTTCCCGACAGGGGGGCCCTGAGCAGTTCTTC
CDR3aa: CASSFSRQGGPEQFF

abundance: -
j_gene: TRBJ1-2
d_gene: -
v_gene: TRBV5-8
CDR3nt: TGTGCCAGCAGTAGGAGGGCCTCACCGAATGGCTACACCTTC
CDR3aa: CASSRRASPNGYTF

abundance: -
j_gene: TRBJ1-5
d_gene: TRBD1
v_gene: TRBV7-9
CDR3nt: TGTGCCAGCAGCTTGACGACAGGGAGGGCTTCGGGACAGCCCCAGCATTTT
CDR3aa: CASSLTTGRASGQPQHF

abundance: -
j_gene: TRBJ1-6
d_gene: -
v_gene: TRBV7-3
CDR3nt: TGTGCCAGCAGCTTAGAGGGGAGTCGCTCACCCCTCCACTTT
CDR3aa: CASSLEGSRSPLHF